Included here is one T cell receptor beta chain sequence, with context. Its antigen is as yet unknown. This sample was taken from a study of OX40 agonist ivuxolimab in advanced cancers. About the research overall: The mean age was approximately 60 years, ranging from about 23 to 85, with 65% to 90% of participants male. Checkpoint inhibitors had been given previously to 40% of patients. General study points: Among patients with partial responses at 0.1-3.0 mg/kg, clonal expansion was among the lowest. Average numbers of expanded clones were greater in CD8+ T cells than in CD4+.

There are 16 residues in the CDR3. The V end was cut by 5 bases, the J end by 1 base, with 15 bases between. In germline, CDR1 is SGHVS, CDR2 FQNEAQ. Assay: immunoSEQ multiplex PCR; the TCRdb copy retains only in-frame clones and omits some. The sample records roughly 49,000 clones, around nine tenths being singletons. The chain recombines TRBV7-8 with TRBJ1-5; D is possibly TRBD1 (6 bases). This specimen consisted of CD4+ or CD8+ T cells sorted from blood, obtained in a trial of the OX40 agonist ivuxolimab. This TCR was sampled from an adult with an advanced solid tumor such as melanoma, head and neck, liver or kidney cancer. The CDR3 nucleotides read TGTGCCAGCAGCATCGGGACATCATCGAGCAATCAGCCCCAGCATTTT. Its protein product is CASSIGTSSSNQPQHF.